Listed below are T cell receptor beta chains from one sample, sequenced in a study of cytomegalovirus exposure and HLA in healthy donors. Assay used: immunoSEQ multiplex PCR; TCRdb lists only in-frame clones, some missing. The repertoire holds 200,000 to 250,000 clones, with approximately 88% as singletons. Specimen: PBMCs. The receptors come from a boy aged 2 to 10 in good health and CMV-seronegative. Each CDR3 is given with its conserved first and last residue. The D gene is left open where the match is weak. Size tells how often a clone was seen (once, few, many) or the class of an expanded clone, and some rows leave it out.

j_gene	v_gene	abundance	d_gene	CDR3aa	CDR3nt
TRBJ2-7	TRBV6-5	NA	NA	CASSSIGTRFEQYF	TGTGCCAGCAGTTCGATAGGTACGCGGTTTGAGCAGTACTTC
TRBJ2-1	TRBV9	once	NA	CASSPVSGAYNEQFF	TGTGCCAGCAGCCCAGTATCTGGGGCTTACAATGAGCAGTTCTTC
TRBJ2-7	TRBV6-6	NA	NA	CASSGQSYEQYF	TGTGCCAGCAGTGGACAATCCTACGAGCAGTACTTC
TRBJ1-1	TRBV6-6	once	NA	CASRPSGGPIATEAFF	TGTGCCAGCAGACCCTCGGGGGGTCCCATTGCGACTGAAGCTTTCTTT
TRBJ2-3	TRBV23-1	NA	NA	CASSLRLEYTDTQYF	TGCGCCAGCAGTCTCCGGTTAGAATACACAGATACGCAGTATTTT
TRBJ1-1	TRBV5-1	few	TRBD1	CASSGGQAGKAFF	TGCGCCAGCAGCGGGGGACAGGCCGGGAAAGCTTTCTTT
TRBJ2-7	TRBV5-1	NA	TRBD2	CASSLVLASGDEQYF	TGCGCCAGCAGCTTGGTCTTGGCTAGCGGGGACGAGCAGTACTTC
TRBJ2-1	TRBV9	NA	NA	CASSVSGNDNEQFF	TGTGCCAGCAGCGTAAGCGGAAATGACAATGAGCAGTTCTTC
TRBJ2-3	TRBV5-4	NA	TRBD2	CASSPGLAGGTDTQYF	TGTGCCAGCAGCCCGGGACTAGCGGGAGGGACAGATACGCAGTATTTT
TRBJ2-5	TRBV4-2	NA	TRBD2	CASSQDGLADEAQETQYF	TGTGCCAGCAGCCAAGATGGGCTAGCGGACGAAGCTCAAGAGACCCAGTACTTC
TRBJ2-5	TRBV2	NA	TRBD1	CATTSRTGKETQYF	TGTGCCACCACTTCCCGGACAGGGAAAGAGACCCAGTACTTC